This TCR beta chain was sequenced for a study of breast tumors, draining lymph nodes, adjacent tissues. Overall study findings and caveats: Luminal-like breast cancer showed significantly greater tumor-nontumor repertoire similarity than basal-like breast cancer did. That most tumor T cells come from lymph nodes remained unproven. Findings are consistent with lymph node origin and intratumoral expansion of most tumor T cells. Tumors had less TCR diversity than lymph nodes, more than nontumor tissue.

This clonotype was seen repeatedly, ten times or more. Its antigen is as yet unknown. Using its own MiXCR run on the multiplex PCR reads, TCRdb lists one record per CDR3 protein. This repertoire shows tens of thousands of distinct CDR3 sequences, under 45% found once; its top ten account for 10%. Germline CDR1 MNHNS, CDR2 SASEGT. The CDR3 covers 13 residues. Trimming stripped 8 bases from V and 3 bases from J, with 11 bases between. This TCR came from a female donor with breast cancer. Some clones in this sample may be carry-over from other donors' samples. Input material: breast tumor tissue. This chain links TRBV6-1 with TRBJ1-5, with D unresolved. The CDR3 reads CASEETFNQPQHF. DNA for the CDR3: TGTGCCAGCGAGGAAACCTTCAATCAGCCCCAGCATTTT.